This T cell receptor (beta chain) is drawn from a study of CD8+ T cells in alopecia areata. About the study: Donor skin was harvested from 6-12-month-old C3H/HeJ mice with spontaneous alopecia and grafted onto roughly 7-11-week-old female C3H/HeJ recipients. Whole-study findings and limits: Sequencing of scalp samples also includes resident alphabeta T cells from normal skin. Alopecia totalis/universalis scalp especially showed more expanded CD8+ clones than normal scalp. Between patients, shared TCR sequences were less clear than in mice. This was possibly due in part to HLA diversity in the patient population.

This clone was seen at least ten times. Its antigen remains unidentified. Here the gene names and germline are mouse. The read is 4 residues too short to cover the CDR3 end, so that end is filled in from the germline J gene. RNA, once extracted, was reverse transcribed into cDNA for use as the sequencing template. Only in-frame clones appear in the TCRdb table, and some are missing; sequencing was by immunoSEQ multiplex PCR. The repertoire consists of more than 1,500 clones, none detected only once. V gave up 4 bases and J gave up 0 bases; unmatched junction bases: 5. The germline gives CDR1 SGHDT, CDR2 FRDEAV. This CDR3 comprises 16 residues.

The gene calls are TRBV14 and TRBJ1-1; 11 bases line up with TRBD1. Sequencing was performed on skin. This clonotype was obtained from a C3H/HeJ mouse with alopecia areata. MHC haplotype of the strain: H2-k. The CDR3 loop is CASSTRDRGANTEVFF. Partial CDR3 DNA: TGTGCCAGCAGTACCCGGGACAGGGGGGCAAACACA. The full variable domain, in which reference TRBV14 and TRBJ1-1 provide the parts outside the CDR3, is EAGVTQSPRYAVLQEGQAVSFWCDPISGHDTLYWYQQPRDQGPQLLVYFRDEAVIDNSQLPSDRFSAVRPKGTNSTLKIQSAKQGDTATYLCASSTRDRGANTEVFFGKGTRLTVV.